A selection of T cell receptor beta chains follows, all from one sample in a study of identical twins. TCRdb called the 5' RACE reads again in MiXCR, with one record for every CDR3 protein. The sample holds about 340,000 distinct CDR3 sequences, approximately 13% seen once. Separately, the same data were catalogued under a study of yellow fever vaccine responses in identical twins.

The sequenced sample was CD8+ T cells sorted from blood. These receptors were taken from a woman in her late teens or twenties in good health. CDR3s include the opening cysteine and the closing phenylalanine or tryptophan. A D gene is named only where the DNA matches it firmly. Clone size appears in some rows only: once, few, many, or a class for an expanded clone.

length	D	V	size	J	CDR3	DNA
18	TRBD2	TRBV4-1	.	TRBJ2-5	CASSPTWTSGFRGETQYF	TGCGCCAGCAGCCCTACATGGACTAGCGGGTTCCGGGGGGAGACCCAGTACTTC
14	.	TRBV27	few	TRBJ2-7	CASSSGAGPYEQYF	TGTGCCAGCAGTTCGGGGGCAGGGCCCTACGAGCAGTACTTC
15	TRBD1	TRBV2	.	TRBJ2-2	CASRRPGQGTGELFF	TGTGCCAGCAGACGACCGGGACAGGGGACCGGGGAGCTGTTTTTT
16	TRBD2	TRBV4-1	once	TRBJ2-1	CASSQTAGETYNEQFF	TGCGCCAGCAGCCAGACAGCGGGAGAGACCTACAATGAGCAGTTCTTC
15	.	TRBV27	.	TRBJ1-2	CASSPLAQLNYGYTF	TGTGCCAGCAGTCCACTCGCCCAGTTGAACTATGGCTACACCTTC
15	.	TRBV7-9	.	TRBJ2-5	CASSLAEGHQETQYF	TGTGCCAGCAGCTTAGCAGAGGGTCACCAAGAGACCCAGTACTTC
17	.	TRBV3-1	.	TRBJ2-2	CASSQVAELGNTGELFF	TGTGCCAGCAGCCAAGTGGCGGAGTTGGGGAACACCGGGGAGCTGTTTTTT
16	.	TRBV24-1	many	TRBJ1-5	CATSDLPGQRNQPQHF	TGTGCCACCAGTGATTTGCCTGGACAGCGCAATCAGCCCCAGCATTTT
14	TRBD1	TRBV6-1	.	TRBJ1-2	CASTMTGVGYGYTF	TGTGCCAGCACTATGACAGGGGTTGGATATGGCTACACCTTC
15	TRBD1	TRBV28	few	TRBJ2-5	CASSYNDRGLETQYF	TGTGCCAGCAGTTATAACGACAGGGGTTTGGAGACCCAGTACTTC
17	.	TRBV3-1	few	TRBJ1-5	CASSPELEGGSNQPQHF	TGTGCCAGCAGCCCAGAGCTAGAAGGAGGCAGCAATCAGCCCCAGCATTTT
17	TRBD2	TRBV12-3/TRBV12-4	.	TRBJ2-5	CASRHESASGYQETQYF	TGTGCCAGCAGACACGAGTCGGCTAGCGGATACCAAGAGACCCAGTACTTC
14	TRBD1	TRBV20-1	few	TRBJ2-5	CSASGTGKQETQYF	TGCAGTGCTAGTGGGACAGGGAAACAAGAGACCCAGTACTTC
14	.	TRBV4-1	few	TRBJ2-2	CASSQTTGTGELFF	TGCGCCAGCAGCCAAACTACCGGCACCGGGGAGCTGTTTTTT
14	.	TRBV24-1	many	TRBJ2-3	CATSGGATPDTQYF	TGTGCCACCAGTGGCGGAGCAACTCCAGATACGCAGTATTTT
15	.	TRBV7-9	few	TRBJ2-5	CASSLVLQYQETQYF	TGTGCCAGCAGCTTAGTCCTTCAGTACCAAGAGACCCAGTACTTC
19	.	TRBV5-1	few	TRBJ2-7	CASSSNLDRLGSQTYEQYF	TGCGCCAGCAGCTCAAACCTAGACAGGCTCGGGTCCCAAACTTACGAGCAGTACTTC
16	.	TRBV28	.	TRBJ2-1	CASISRSTARVNEQFF	TGTGCCAGCATTTCTAGGAGCACGGCTCGGGTAAATGAGCAGTTCTTC
11	TRBD1	TRBV12-3/TRBV12-4	.	TRBJ2-1	CASSSGGRQFF	TGTGCCAGCAGTTCAGGGGGTCGACAGTTCTTC
17	TRBD2	TRBV2	.	TRBJ2-4	CASSEWLAELAKNIQYF	TGTGCCAGCAGTGAGTGGCTAGCGGAGTTAGCCAAAAACATTCAGTACTTC
13	.	TRBV2	.	TRBJ2-1	CASSEARARGKFF	TGTGCCAGCAGTGAAGCGCGGGCCCGAGGGAAGTTCTTC
14	.	TRBV12-3/TRBV12-4	many	TRBJ2-3	CASSLIDYTDTQYF	TGTGCCAGCAGTTTGATAGATTACACAGATACGCAGTATTTT
16	TRBD1	TRBV2	.	TRBJ2-2	CASTEGGQGPPGELFF	TGTGCCAGCACCGAAGGGGGACAGGGGCCTCCCGGGGAGCTGTTTTTT
14	.	TRBV11-2	few	TRBJ1-1	CASSLIQEGREAFF	TGTGCCAGCAGCTTAATCCAGGAGGGGAGAGAAGCTTTCTTT
14	TRBD2	TRBV2	few	TRBJ2-5	CASRGLAVQETQYF	TGTGCCAGCAGGGGACTAGCGGTCCAAGAGACCCAGTACTTC
13	.	TRBV27	few	TRBJ2-3	CASSLLGADTQYF	TGTGCCAGCAGTCTTCTTGGGGCTGATACGCAGTATTTT
17	TRBD1	TRBV28	.	TRBJ2-1	CASSPGWPDRGIHEQFF	TGTGCCAGCAGCCCGGGGTGGCCGGACAGGGGAATCCATGAGCAGTTCTTC
15	.	TRBV7-2	few	TRBJ2-3	CASSLDLALTDTQYF	TGTGCCAGCAGCCTCGACCTGGCCCTGACAGATACGCAGTATTTT
17	.	TRBV11-3	few	TRBJ2-7	CASSFGSPGIIVYEQYF	TGTGCCAGCAGCTTCGGCTCCCCCGGAATTATAGTCTACGAGCAGTACTTC
15	.	TRBV6-5	.	TRBJ1-5	CASILRDAMNQPQHF	TGTGCCAGCATTCTCCGGGACGCTATGAATCAGCCCCAGCATTTT
15	.	TRBV7-9	few	TRBJ1-1	CASSLGNGDRSEAFF	TGTGCCAGCAGCTTAGGTAACGGGGATCGATCTGAAGCTTTCTTT
14	.	TRBV12-3/TRBV12-4	many	TRBJ2-1	CASSHATAHNEQFF	TGTGCCAGCAGTCATGCCACAGCCCACAATGAGCAGTTCTTC
13	.	TRBV7-9	.	TRBJ1-1	CASLAGANTEAFF	TGTGCCAGCCTTGCTGGGGCGAACACTGAAGCTTTCTTT
16	TRBD1	TRBV7-3	.	TRBJ2-1	CASSLPQTGGFGEQFF	TGTGCCAGCAGCTTGCCCCAGACAGGGGGCTTTGGTGAGCAGTTCTTC
16	.	TRBV6-1	few	TRBJ2-1	CASQKRAAASYNEQFF	TGTGCCAGCCAAAAACGGGCAGCAGCTTCCTACAATGAGCAGTTCTTC
13	.	TRBV15	.	TRBJ2-7	CATSRGELYEQYF	TGTGCCACCAGCAGAGGTGAGCTCTACGAGCAGTACTTC
14	.	TRBV7-6	few	TRBJ2-1	CASSLAGGADEQFF	TGTGCCAGCAGCTTAGCGGGGGGGGCCGATGAGCAGTTCTTC
15	.	TRBV29-1	many	TRBJ1-1	CSVDQRKGGGTEAFF	TGCAGCGTTGACCAACGGAAGGGGGGAGGCACTGAAGCTTTCTTT